A selection of T cell receptor beta chains follows, all from one sample in a study of blood T cell repertoires in COVID-19. TCRdb keeps only in-frame clones here, not all; method: immunoSEQ multiplex PCR. The table lists some 130,000 clones, 88% of them singletons. The sequenced sample was peripheral blood. The origin of the receptors is a man in his fifties or sixties with acute or convalescent COVID-19. Both conserved end residues are part of each CDR3. The D gene is left open where the match is weak. The size field is filled for only some rows; it gives once, few, many or a size class.

v_gene: TRBV6-5; d_gene: NA; abundance: NA; j_gene: TRBJ1-5; CDR3nt: TGTGCCAGCAGGGTAGAAAACCGTGGGCCCCAGCATTTT; CDR3aa: CASRVENRGPQHF
v_gene: TRBV27; d_gene: TRBD1; abundance: once; j_gene: TRBJ1-6; CDR3nt: TGTGCCAGCAGGTTGGACAGGGCGTCCTATAATTCACCCCTCCACTTT; CDR3aa: CASRLDRASYNSPLHF
v_gene: TRBV28; d_gene: NA; abundance: few; j_gene: TRBJ1-1; CDR3nt: TGTGCCAGCTGGAGACAGATCGCTTTCTTT; CDR3aa: CASWRQIAFF
v_gene: TRBV5-1; d_gene: NA; abundance: NA; j_gene: TRBJ1-1; CDR3nt: TGCGCCAGCAGCCTCCTAGGGAGCAACACTGAAGCTTTCTTT; CDR3aa: CASSLLGSNTEAFF
v_gene: TRBV10-1; d_gene: NA; abundance: NA; j_gene: TRBJ2-7; CDR3nt: TGCGCCAGCAGTGACCTAAGGGGGAGCTACGAGCAGTACTTC; CDR3aa: CASSDLRGSYEQYF
v_gene: TRBV5-4; d_gene: NA; abundance: NA; j_gene: TRBJ2-5; CDR3nt: TGTGCCAGCAGCTTGGAAGGTAGCGGGACCCAGTACTTC; CDR3aa: CASSLEGSGTQYF
v_gene: TRBV7-9; d_gene: NA; abundance: once; j_gene: TRBJ1-1; CDR3nt: TGTGCCAGCAGCCCCCGGCCGGGGGTAAGGAACACTGAAGCTTTCTTT; CDR3aa: CASSPRPGVRNTEAFF
v_gene: TRBV18; d_gene: NA; abundance: NA; j_gene: TRBJ2-5; CDR3nt: TGTGCCAGCTCACCTTCCCCAGGGTCCCCCGGATTCCAAGAGACCCAGTACTTC; CDR3aa: CASSPSPGSPGFQETQYF
v_gene: TRBV2; d_gene: TRBD1; abundance: NA; j_gene: TRBJ2-7; CDR3nt: TGTGCCAGCACTGGGGACAGGGCCACCTACGAGCAGTACTTC; CDR3aa: CASTGDRATYEQYF
v_gene: TRBV3-1/TRBV3-2; d_gene: TRBD2; abundance: NA; j_gene: TRBJ2-1; CDR3nt: TGTGCCAGCAGCCAAACGGGAGGGGGGGATGAGCAGTTCTTC; CDR3aa: CASSQTGGGDEQFF
v_gene: TRBV19; d_gene: TRBD1; abundance: NA; j_gene: TRBJ2-3; CDR3nt: TGTGCCAGTAGTCCCGGGACAGCCACAGATACGCAGTATTTT; CDR3aa: CASSPGTATDTQYF
v_gene: TRBV5-4; d_gene: TRBD1; abundance: NA; j_gene: TRBJ2-3; CDR3nt: TGTGCCAGCAGCGCCGGGACAGGGGGCCCAGATACGCAGTATTTT; CDR3aa: CASSAGTGGPDTQYF
v_gene: TRBV11-3; d_gene: NA; abundance: NA; j_gene: TRBJ2-7; CDR3nt: TGTGCCAGCAGCTTCGGCAGGAACTACGAGCAGTACTTC; CDR3aa: CASSFGRNYEQYF
v_gene: TRBV6-6; d_gene: TRBD2; abundance: NA; j_gene: TRBJ2-7; CDR3nt: TGTGCCAGCAGACTAGCGGGAGGGCTCTACGAGCAGTACTTC; CDR3aa: CASRLAGGLYEQYF
v_gene: TRBV28; d_gene: NA; abundance: NA; j_gene: TRBJ1-5; CDR3nt: TGTGCCAGCTGTCTTAGGGGTCCCCAGCATTTT; CDR3aa: CASCLRGPQHF
v_gene: TRBV6-6; d_gene: TRBD1; abundance: NA; j_gene: TRBJ2-1; CDR3nt: TGTGCCAGCAGTTACCAATACGAAGGGGACAGAAGGGAGCAGTTCTTC; CDR3aa: CASSYQYEGDRREQFF